These T cell receptor beta chains were read from a single sample in a study of T cell repertoires in cytomegalovirus infection. MiXCR, run by TCRdb on the reads, gives a single entry per CDR3 protein. The top ten clones hold around 4.4% of a sample with roughly 190,000 distinct CDR3 sequences, roughly 9% of them seen once. Input material: PBMCs. Receptors originate from a human donor in good health (CMV status not recorded). Some clones in this sample may be carry-over from other donors' samples. CDR3s include the opening cysteine and the closing phenylalanine or tryptophan. A D gene is named only where the DNA matches it firmly. Clone size is shown for a subset of rows, as once, few, many or a class of expanded clone.

J gene: TRBJ1-6
D gene: NA
V gene: TRBV14
clone size: NA
CDR3 DNA: TGTGCCAGCAGCCAAGATCCGCAGGGGAGGTCACCCCTCCACTTT
CDR3 protein: CASSQDPQGRSPLHF

J gene: TRBJ1-1
D gene: NA
V gene: TRBV28
clone size: NA
CDR3 DNA: TGTGCCAGCAGTTTCTATAAGAAAGGGGACGCTGAAGCTTTCTTT
CDR3 protein: CASSFYKKGDAEAFF

J gene: TRBJ1-2
D gene: NA
V gene: TRBV7-2
clone size: many
CDR3 DNA: TGTGCCAGCAGCTTACTTCCCAGTCGGGACTATGGCTACACCTTC
CDR3 protein: CASSLLPSRDYGYTF

J gene: TRBJ2-7
D gene: NA
V gene: TRBV7-9
clone size: many
CDR3 DNA: TGTGCCAGCAGCTACACTGGCGAGCAGTACTTC
CDR3 protein: CASSYTGEQYF

J gene: TRBJ2-1
D gene: NA
V gene: TRBV7-2
clone size: many
CDR3 DNA: TGTGCCAGCAGCTTAGCGCGGACTACGTACAATGAGCAGTTCTTC
CDR3 protein: CASSLARTTYNEQFF

J gene: TRBJ1-1
D gene: NA
V gene: TRBV7-9
clone size: many
CDR3 DNA: TGTGCCAGCAGCGCTTTGAGGACAGTTAACACTGAAGCTTTCTTT
CDR3 protein: CASSALRTVNTEAFF

J gene: TRBJ1-1
D gene: NA
V gene: TRBV5-6
clone size: NA
CDR3 DNA: TGTGCCAGCAGCCGGGGGGGCCCCCCTGAAGCTTTCTTT
CDR3 protein: CASSRGGPPEAFF

J gene: TRBJ2-4
D gene: TRBD1
V gene: TRBV7-2
clone size: many
CDR3 DNA: TGTGCCAGCAGCATCCTAGGGGGCTCCAAAAACATTCAGTACTTC
CDR3 protein: CASSILGGSKNIQYF

J gene: TRBJ2-1
D gene: TRBD2
V gene: TRBV20-1
clone size: many
CDR3 DNA: TGCAGTGCTGCCCCCTCAGCGGGGCGAGTGAACAATGAGCAGTTCTTC
CDR3 protein: CSAAPSAGRVNNEQFF

J gene: TRBJ2-3
D gene: TRBD2
V gene: TRBV30
clone size: NA
CDR3 DNA: TGTGCCTGGAGTCTAGCGGGGGCCCTCACAGATACGCAGTATTTT
CDR3 protein: CAWSLAGALTDTQYF

J gene: TRBJ1-6
D gene: NA
V gene: TRBV7-2
clone size: many
CDR3 DNA: TGTGCCAGCAGCTTAGGCACAAATTCACCCCTCCACTTT
CDR3 protein: CASSLGTNSPLHF

J gene: TRBJ2-1
D gene: NA
V gene: TRBV19
clone size: few
CDR3 DNA: TGTGCCAGTCGGGAGAGCTCGTACAATGAGCAGTTCTTC
CDR3 protein: CASRESSYNEQFF

J gene: TRBJ2-3
D gene: TRBD2
V gene: TRBV7-2
clone size: many
CDR3 DNA: TGTGCCAGCAGCCGGGGGGTTATGGATACGCAGTATTTT
CDR3 protein: CASSRGVMDTQYF

J gene: TRBJ2-1
D gene: TRBD2
V gene: TRBV7-6
clone size: many
CDR3 DNA: TGTGCCAGCAGCTTGCTTAGCGGGGGCGACTACAATGAGCAGTTCTTC
CDR3 protein: CASSLLSGGDYNEQFF

J gene: TRBJ2-5
D gene: NA
V gene: TRBV15
clone size: few
CDR3 DNA: TGTGCCACCAGCAGGGGAAGGAGACAAGAGACCCAGTACTTC
CDR3 protein: CATSRGRRQETQYF

J gene: TRBJ2-1
D gene: NA
V gene: TRBV7-2
clone size: many
CDR3 DNA: TGTGCCAGCAGCTTAGCTTCTAGTGAGCAGTTCTTC
CDR3 protein: CASSLASSEQFF

J gene: TRBJ1-2
D gene: TRBD1
V gene: TRBV9
clone size: once
CDR3 DNA: TGTGCCAGCAGCACAGACAGGGGGGGCTACACCTTC
CDR3 protein: CASSTDRGGYTF

J gene: TRBJ2-7
D gene: TRBD1
V gene: TRBV7-8
clone size: many
CDR3 DNA: TGTGCCACCGGGACAGGGTCCTACGAGCAGTACTTC
CDR3 protein: CATGTGSYEQYF

J gene: TRBJ2-7
D gene: NA
V gene: TRBV29-1
clone size: few
CDR3 DNA: TGCAGCGTTCGGTCCTGGGGCAGGAGCTCCTACGAGCAGTACTTC
CDR3 protein: CSVRSWGRSSYEQYF

J gene: TRBJ2-7
D gene: NA
V gene: TRBV29-1
clone size: few
CDR3 DNA: TGCAGCGTTGGAGACCCCGGGTCGTTTGGCGAGCAGTACTTC
CDR3 protein: CSVGDPGSFGEQYF

J gene: TRBJ2-3
D gene: NA
V gene: TRBV28
clone size: few
CDR3 DNA: TGTGCCAGCACCTATTCTGCTGCTAGCACAGATACGCAGTATTTT
CDR3 protein: CASTYSAASTDTQYF

J gene: TRBJ1-2
D gene: TRBD1
V gene: TRBV20-1
clone size: NA
CDR3 DNA: TGCAGTGCTAGAGCCATGGGACAGGGGGCTGGCGGCTACACCTTC
CDR3 protein: CSARAMGQGAGGYTF

J gene: TRBJ1-5
D gene: NA
V gene: TRBV28
clone size: NA
CDR3 DNA: TGTGCCAGCAGTGGGGGGAGCAATCAGCCCCAGCATTTT
CDR3 protein: CASSGGSNQPQHF

J gene: TRBJ2-2
D gene: TRBD2
V gene: TRBV5-1
clone size: few
CDR3 DNA: TGCGCCAGCAGCCGCGGACTAGCGGGAGTCAGCACCGGGGAGCTGTTTTTT
CDR3 protein: CASSRGLAGVSTGELFF

J gene: TRBJ2-7
D gene: NA
V gene: TRBV28
clone size: many
CDR3 DNA: TGTGCCAGCAGTTTAACAGTTGCCCACGAGCAGTACTTC
CDR3 protein: CASSLTVAHEQYF

J gene: TRBJ2-7
D gene: TRBD1
V gene: TRBV7-8
clone size: many
CDR3 DNA: TGTGCCAGCAGCTTAGAGGGACAGTCTACCTACGAGCAGTACTTC
CDR3 protein: CASSLEGQSTYEQYF

J gene: TRBJ2-3
D gene: NA
V gene: TRBV4-2
clone size: few
CDR3 DNA: TGTGCCAGCAGCCAAGTCCCCGGGAGTAGCGCAGATACGCAGTATTTT
CDR3 protein: CASSQVPGSSADTQYF